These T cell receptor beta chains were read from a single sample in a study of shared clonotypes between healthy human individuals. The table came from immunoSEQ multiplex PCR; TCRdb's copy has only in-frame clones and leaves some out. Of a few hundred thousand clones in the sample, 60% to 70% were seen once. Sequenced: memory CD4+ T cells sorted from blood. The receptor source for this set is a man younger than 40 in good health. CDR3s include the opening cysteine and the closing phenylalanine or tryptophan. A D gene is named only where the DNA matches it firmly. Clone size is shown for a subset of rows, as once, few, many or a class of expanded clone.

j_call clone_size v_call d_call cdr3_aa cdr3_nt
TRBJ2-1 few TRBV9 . CASSVGPNPNEQFF TGTGCCAGCAGCGTAGGGCCAAACCCCAATGAGCAGTTCTTC
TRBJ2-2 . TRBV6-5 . CASEDFPSTGELFF TGTGCCAGCGAGGACTTCCCCAGCACCGGGGAGCTGTTTTTT
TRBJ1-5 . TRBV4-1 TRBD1 CASSQDDRGEYQPQHF TGCGCCAGCAGCCAAGATGACAGGGGTGAATATCAGCCCCAGCATTTT
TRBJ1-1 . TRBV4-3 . CASSQDLRGTEAFF TGCGCCAGCAGCCAAGATCTTCGTGGTACTGAAGCTTTCTTT
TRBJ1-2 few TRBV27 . CASSLIGSYRGYTF TGTGCCAGCAGTTTGATCGGCAGTTATCGCGGCTACACCTTC
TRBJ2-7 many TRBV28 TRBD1 CASSYKTGAAGPLYEQYF TGTGCCAGCAGTTACAAAACAGGGGCCGCAGGCCCCCTCTACGAGCAGTACTTC
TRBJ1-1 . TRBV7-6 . CASTPGHGNTEAFF TGTGCCAGCACCCCGGGACACGGGAACACTGAAGCTTTCTTT
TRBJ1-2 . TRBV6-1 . CASSDRWRNDRF TGTGCCAGCAGTGATCGTTGGAGGAACGACCGCTTC
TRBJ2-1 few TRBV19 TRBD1 CASSGYRGEVGNEQFF TGTGCCAGTAGTGGATACAGGGGTGAAGTTGGCAATGAGCAGTTCTTC
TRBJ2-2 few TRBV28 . CASGSPGWDGELFF TGTGCCAGCGGGAGCCCCGGTTGGGACGGGGAGCTGTTTTTT
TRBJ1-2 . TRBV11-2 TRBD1 CASSLSGQGWNTHDGYTF TGTGCCAGCAGCTTAAGTGGACAGGGTTGGAACACTCACGACGGCTACACCTTC
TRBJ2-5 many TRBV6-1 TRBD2 CASRETSGSGETQYF TGTGCCAGCAGGGAGACTAGCGGGAGTGGGGAGACCCAGTACTTC
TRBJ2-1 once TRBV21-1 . CASRLRGLDYEQFF TGTGCCAGCAGATTGAGGGGACTAGATTATGAGCAGTTCTTC
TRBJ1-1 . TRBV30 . CAWSDTEAFF TGTGCCTGGAGTGACACTGAAGCTTTCTTT
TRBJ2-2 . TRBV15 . CATSRDLGNTGELFF TGTGCCACCAGCAGAGATCTTGGGAACACCGGGGAGCTGTTTTTT
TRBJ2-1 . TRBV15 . CATSRGSEKEQFF TGTGCCACCAGTCGAGGTAGCGAGAAAGAGCAGTTCTTC
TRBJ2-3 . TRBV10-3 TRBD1 CAISEWQGQGRADTQYF TGTGCCATCAGTGAATGGCAGGGACAGGGGAGGGCAGATACGCAGTATTTT
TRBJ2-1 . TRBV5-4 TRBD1 CASSSGTANEQFF TGTGCCAGCAGCTCCGGGACAGCCAATGAGCAGTTCTTC
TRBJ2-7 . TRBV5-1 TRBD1 CASSSGTGGYEQYF TGCGCCAGCAGTTCCGGGACAGGGGGCTACGAGCAGTACTTC
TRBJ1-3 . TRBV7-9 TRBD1 CASSPHRGLGNTIYF TGTGCCAGCAGCCCTCACAGGGGGCTAGGAAACACCATATATTTT
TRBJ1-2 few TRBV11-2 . CASSLGSGPNYGYTF TGTGCCAGCAGCTTAGGGTCGGGACCTAACTATGGCTACACCTTC
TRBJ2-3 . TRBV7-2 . CASSQQGATDTQYF TGTGCCAGCAGCCAACAGGGCGCCACAGATACGCAGTATTTT
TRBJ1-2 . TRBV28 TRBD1 CASRVIITGGGGYTF TGTGCCAGCCGAGTGATAATTACAGGGGGCGGTGGCTACACCTTC
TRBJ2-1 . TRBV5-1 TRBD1 CASSLEGASYNEQFF TGCGCCAGCAGCTTAGAGGGGGCCTCCTACAATGAGCAGTTCTTC
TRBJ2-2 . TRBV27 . CASSLFGQGANTGELFF TGTGCCAGCAGTTTATTTGGGCAGGGCGCGAACACCGGGGAGCTGTTTTTT
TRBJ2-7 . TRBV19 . CASSWRLDFGYEQYF TGTGCCAGTAGTTGGCGGCTAGATTTCGGTTACGAGCAGTACTTC
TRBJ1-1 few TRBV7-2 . CASSRGGTEAFF TGTGCCAGCAGCCGAGGGGGGACTGAAGCTTTCTTT
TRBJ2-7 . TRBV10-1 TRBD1 CASSGRDRAYYEQYF TGCGCCAGCAGTGGCCGGGACAGGGCCTACTACGAGCAGTACTTC
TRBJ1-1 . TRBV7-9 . CASSLFLTGRPEAFF TGTGCCAGCAGCTTGTTCCTAACAGGGCGTCCTGAAGCTTTCTTT